The clone carrying this TCR beta chain was observed many times. Its cognate antigen is unknown. The sample is drawn from a study of early T cells in non-severe SARS-CoV-2 infection. Study overall: RNA in bulk from unsorted whole blood was sequenced, and chains were unpaired. General study findings and limits: Private and CD4 specificities were missed by VDJdb matching, which favored anti-spike CD8 responses.

Individual cDNA molecules carried attached unique molecular identifiers. A single record per CDR3 protein comes from TCRdb applying MiXCR to the 5' RACE reads. The table lists some 75,000 distinct CDR3 sequences, around 15% of them singletons. The germline CDR1 and CDR2 sequences are MDHEN and SYDVKM. V lost 8 bases and J lost 2, with 13 bases in between. The CDR3 has 13 amino acids. The V and J genes are TRBV28 and TRBJ2-7; weak D call: TRBD1 (5 bases). Sequencing was done on a sample of whole blood. The clonotype comes from an adult who was a healthcare worker with PCR-confirmed SARS-CoV-2 infection or an uninfected control (not recorded which). CDR3 nucleotide sequence: TGTGCCAGCGCTCAGGGTAGTACCTACGAGCAGTACTTC. Amino acids: CASAQGSTYEQYF.